The 29 T cell receptor beta chains below were found in one sample sequenced in a study of T-cell memory formation after mild COVID-19. TCRdb fed the 5' RACE reads into MiXCR, producing one record per CDR3 protein. Among tens of thousands of distinct CDR3 sequences, more than 10% were seen once, and the ten largest hold around 27%. The specimen was PBMCs or a T cell subset sorted from them (not recorded which). Receptors originate from an adult woman who had mild COVID-19 (a few samples of this study predate the infection). Cell type and time point are not known.

The chain joins TRBV20-1 to TRBJ1-5; D is ambiguous. The CDR3 covers 13 residues. CDR1 and CDR2 (germline): DFQATT, SNEGSKA (reference sequence). The germline V and J ends were trimmed by 3 bases and 4 bases, with 10 bases remaining between them. CDR3 sequence (DNA): TGCAGTGCTAGGGGCAGTCCAAATCAGCCCCAGCATTTT. Protein sequence: CSARGSPNQPQHF.

The V and J genes are TRBV10-3 and TRBJ2-1; D not resolved. CDR1 ENHRY and CDR2 SYGVKD come from the germline V gene. Deletions cut 2 bases from V and 0 bases from J, with 11 bases between. The CDR3 spans 16 residues. The CDR3 nucleotides are TGTGCCATCAGTGAGAGTAGCAGCAGCTCCTACAATGAGCAGTTCTTC. Protein: CAISESSSSSYNEQFF.

The table lists this clonotype with a few counts. V gene TRBV20-1 combines with J gene TRBJ2-7; D possibly corresponds to TRBD1 (6 bases). The germline CDR1 and CDR2 sequences are DFQATT and SNEGSKA (reference sequence). This CDR3 comprises 15 residues. Trimming shortened V by 0 bases and J by 0 bases, and 12 bases separated the two germline ends. This CDR3 is CSAREAQGISYEQYF. The DNA for the CDR3 is TGCAGTGCTAGAGAGGCACAGGGAATCTCCTACGAGCAGTACTTC.

This clonotype was seen a few times. This chain uses TRBV5-1 with TRBJ2-1; tentatively, D is TRBD2 (5 bases). Trimming took 1 base from V and 8 from J, leaving 19 bases between them. This CDR3 region has 16 residues. The germline V gene encodes CDR1 SGHRS and CDR2 YFSETQ. CDR3 DNA sequence: TGCGCCAGCAGCTTGTCTTCTAACGGAGGAGTCCATGAGCAGTTCTTC. Amino acids: CASSLSSNGGVHEQFF.

The genes are TRBV29-1 and TRBJ1-2; D unclear. The ends were cut back, 6 bases at V and 4 bases at J, with 9 bases in the middle. CDR3 length equals 11 residues. Looked up from germline, CDR1 is SQVTM and CDR2 is ANQGSEA. CDR3 in amino acids: CSVPRGYGYTF. The CDR3 DNA sequence: TGCAGCGTCCCCCGAGGCTATGGCTACACCTTC.

This clonotype was observed a handful of times. The chain uses TRBV4-2 and TRBJ2-1; either TRBD1 or TRBD2 may supply D (6 bases each). The V and J ends lost 1 base and 7 bases respectively, with 20 bases between them. Germline V lookup: CDR1 LGHNA, CDR2 YNFKEQ. The CDR3 has 17 residues. The CDR3 loop reads CASSQVNSGARRNEQFF. The CDR3 DNA reads TGTGCCAGCAGCCAAGTAAATTCGGGGGCCCGCAGGAATGAGCAGTTCTTC.

This clonotype was seen only a few times. The chain links TRBV11-2 to TRBJ2-1; D is ambiguous. CDR1 is SGHAT, CDR2 FQNNGV, per germline. The V end was cut by 4 bases, the J end by 9 bases, with 10 bases between. The CDR3 loop spans 12 amino acids. For the CDR3, the DNA is TGTGCCAGCAGCTCGCCTTGGGGTGAGCAGTTCTTC. This gives the protein CASSSPWGEQFF.

The chain links TRBV7-9 to TRBJ2-2; D is ambiguous. V was pared by 5 bases and J by 1 base, with 5 bases between. CDR3 length: 13 amino acids. Per the germline V gene, CDR1 is SEHNR and CDR2 is FQNEAQ (reference sequence). The CDR3 protein is CASSQMNTGELFF. The CDR3 nucleotides read TGTGCCAGCAGCCAGATGAACACCGGGGAGCTGTTTTTT.

The table lists this clonotype with a count of one. The chain joins TRBV28 to TRBJ2-1; D is possibly TRBD2 (5 bases). CDR3 length: 14 amino acids. Germline CDR1 MDHEN, CDR2 SYDVKM. V lost 6 bases, J lost 9 bases, and 18 bases lay in between. CDR3 region: CASSLEDSPREQFF. The CDR3 DNA follows: TGTGCCAGCAGCCTGGAGGACTCGCCCCGTGAGCAGTTCTTC. Complete variable domain (other parts from reference TRBV28 and TRBJ2-1): DVKVTQSSRYLVKRTGEKVFLECVQDMDHENMFWYRQDPGLGLRLIYFSYDVKMKEKGDIPEGYSVSREKKERFSLILESASTNQTSMYLCASSLEDSPREQFFGPGTRLTVL.

For the CDR3, the DNA is TGTGCCAGCAGTTTAGCCCCGCCGCGGGTTCAGTACTTC. Amino acids: CASSLAPPRVQYF. This sequence joins TRBV12-3 or TRBV12-4 and TRBJ2-4; D is possibly TRBD2 (5 bases). The CDR3 runs 13 residues. V dropped 0 bases and J dropped 11 bases, with 11 bases sitting between them.

J is TRBJ2-2 and V is TRBV15; D possibly uses TRBD1 or TRBD2 (6 bases each). The CDR3 runs to 17 residues. CDR1 is LNHNV and CDR2 is YYDKDF in the germline V gene (reference sequence). Trimming stripped 1 base from V and 7 bases from J, with 19 bases between. The CDR3 DNA reads TGTGCCACCAGCAGAGCGACGGTGGGGGGCCTTAGCGGGGAGCTGTTTTTT. This gives the protein CATSRATVGGLSGELFF.

A few counts support this clonotype. The chain has TRBV30 and TRBJ1-2; TRBD1 might be the D (5 bases). This CDR3 is 12 amino acids long. V lost 5 bases and J 3 bases, leaving 10 bases between the germline ends. Germline V lookup: CDR1 GTSNPN, CDR2 SVGIG (reference sequence). CDR3 nucleotide sequence: TGTGCCTGGCGGGGCCGGGACTATGGCTACACCTTC. Translating gives CAWRGRDYGYTF.

The table lists this clonotype with a count of one. Because it lacks the conserved phenylalanine or tryptophan at the end, this CDR3 is likely a read error. The gene calls are TRBV6-5 and TRBJ2-5; no definite D call. The CDR3 has 15 amino acids. Germline lookup yields CDR1 MNHEY and CDR2 SVGAGI. The V and J ends lost 0 bases and 0 bases respectively, with 8 bases between them. CDR3 residues: CASSYSNGYQETQYL. For the CDR3, the DNA is TGTGCCAGCAGTTACTCGAATGGGTACCAAGAGACCCAGTACCTC.

The chain recombines TRBV3-1 with TRBJ2-5, with TRBD1 matching over 7 bases. The length of the CDR3 is 15 residues. The V segment lost 4 bases and the J segment 1 base; nucleotides outside the gene matches: 6. The germline V gene encodes CDR1 LGHDT and CDR2 YNNKEL (reference sequence). Here the CDR3 reads CASSLGDSLQETQYF. Written as DNA, the CDR3 is TGTGCCAGCAGCCTAGGGGACAGCCTCCAAGAGACCCAGTACTTC.

The rearrangement joins TRBV6-9 to TRBJ2-3; D possibly matches TRBD1 or TRBD2 (7 bases each). This CDR3 region has 14 residues. V was pared by 9 bases and J by 3 bases, with 16 bases between. Germline V gene lookup returns CDR1 MNHGY and CDR2 SVAAGI. CDR3 sequence: CARPQGEGTDTQYF. The DNA of the CDR3 is TGTGCCAGACCCCAGGGGGAGGGGACAGATACGCAGTATTTT.

This chain links TRBV4-1 with TRBJ1-2, with D possibly being TRBD1 (6 bases). The CDR3 contains 14 residues. Germline V gene sequence: CDR1 MGHRA, CDR2 YSYEKL. V lost 0 bases to trimming and J lost 3 bases, with 8 bases between them. CDR3 loop: CASSQDRGYYGYTF. CDR3 bases: TGCGCCAGCAGCCAAGACAGGGGCTACTATGGCTACACCTTC.

The J gene is TRBJ2-7, the V gene TRBV20-1; no firm D call. Per germline, CDR1 DFQATT and CDR2 SNEGSKA (reference sequence). There are 12 residues in the CDR3. V was shortened by 3 bases and J by 2 bases, with 8 bases between the two germline ends. The CDR3, as DNA: TGCAGTGCTAGCCCACAAACCTACGAGCAGTACTTC. It encodes CSASPQTYEQYF.

This clonotype has a handful of counts. This chain uses TRBV7-6 with TRBJ2-3; 7 bases agree with TRBD2. The CDR3 is 16 residues long. Trimming took 5 bases from V and 4 from J; bases not matched to a gene: 12. Germline-derived CDR1 and CDR2 are SGHVS and FNYEAQ. The CDR3 DNA reads as TGTGCCAGCAGCCTGGGGAAGGGAGGGCCCGCAGATACGCAGTATTTT. Residues: CASSLGKGGPADTQYF.

This clonotype was seen more than once but under ten times. The gene calls are TRBV4-1 and TRBJ2-7; 7 bases match TRBD1. Trimming cost V 2 bases and J 2 bases; bases outside gene matches: 6. This CDR3 contains 15 residues. Germline CDR1 is MGHRA and CDR2 is YSYEKL. The CDR3 sequence is CASSQFDRDPYEQYF. The DNA of the CDR3 is TGCGCCAGCAGCCAATTCGACAGGGATCCCTACGAGCAGTACTTC.

The chain is built from TRBV6-2 or TRBV6-3 and TRBJ2-7, with 7 bases lining up with TRBD1. Germline loops: CDR1 MNHEY, CDR2 SVGEGT. The CDR3 has 15 residues. With V trimmed by 0 bases and J by 4 bases, 6 bases remained unmatched. The CDR3 region is CASSYSGEGAYEQYF. DNA for the CDR3: TGTGCCAGCAGTTACTCCGGCGAGGGGGCTTACGAGCAGTACTTC.

This clonotype was seen a few times. This chain connects TRBV7-2 to TRBJ1-2, with D hard to call. The CDR3 covers 15 residues. CDR1 is SGHTA, CDR2 FQGNSA, per germline. Trimming pared 4 bases from V and 2 bases from J, leaving 14 bases between. The CDR3 loop is CASSSVAGGNYGYTF. Written as DNA, the CDR3 is TGTGCCAGCAGCTCTGTCGCGGGAGGAAACTATGGCTACACCTTC. Full variable domain (remainder filled in from reference TRBV7-2 and TRBJ1-2): GAGVSQSPSNKVTEKGKDVELRCDPISGHTALYWYRQSLGQGLEFLIYFQGNSAPDKSGLPSDRFSAERTGGSVSTLTIQRTQQEDSAVYLCASSSVAGGNYGYTFGSGTRLTVV.

The chain combines TRBV5-5 with TRBJ2-4, with D perhaps being TRBD1 or TRBD2 (6 bases each). CDR1 and CDR2 (germline): SGHKS, YYEKEE (reference sequence). V was shortened by 3 bases and J by 1 base, with 8 bases between the two germline ends. This CDR3 comprises 14 residues. In nucleotides, the CDR3 is TGTGCCAGCAGCTCGGGGGCCGCCAAAAACATTCAGTACTTC. Protein product: CASSSGAAKNIQYF.

This clonotype was counted only a few times. CDR3 sequence reads: CASSLAAQGYTEAFF. As DNA, the CDR3 is TGTGCCAGCAGCTTGGCCGCCCAGGGGTACACTGAAGCTTTCTTT. The rearrangement uses TRBV5-6 and TRBJ1-1; the D gene is possibly TRBD1 (6 bases). The CDR3 has 15 amino acids. Germline CDR1 SGHDT, CDR2 YYEEEE. With 0 bases removed from V and 3 bases from J, the gap between germline ends came to 12 bases.

V gene TRBV12-5 combines with J gene TRBJ2-2; D ambiguous. The V end lost 3 bases, the J end lost 7 bases, and 9 bases lay between the germline ends. CDR1 is LGHNT and CDR2 is FRNRAP in the germline V gene. The CDR3 is made up of 13 amino acids. This chain's CDR3 is CASGLYWGGELFF. The CDR3 region has the DNA TGTGCTAGTGGTTTATACTGGGGCGGGGAGCTGTTTTTT.

This clonotype was seen only a few times. V gene TRBV2 combines with J gene TRBJ2-2; no reliable D call. Trimming took off 4 bases at V and 0 bases at J, with 9 bases between the two ends. The CDR3 runs to 15 residues. Germline CDR1 SNHLY, CDR2 FYNNEI. CDR3 nucleotide sequence: TGTGCCAGCAGTGTTTGGACCGCGAACACCGGGGAGCTGTTTTTT. The encoded protein is CASSVWTANTGELFF.

There are a few counts of this clonotype. This rearrangement joins TRBV4-1 to TRBJ1-1; TRBD1 is a possible D gene (6 bases). Trimming took off 3 bases at V and 0 bases at J, with 17 bases between the two ends. This CDR3 comprises 17 residues. CDR1 MGHRA and CDR2 YSYEKL come from the germline V gene. The CDR3 DNA follows: TGCGCCAGCAGCCAGATATCCGGGACACTAATGAACACTGAAGCTTTCTTT. This sequence encodes CASSQISGTLMNTEAFF.

The V and J genes are TRBV7-9 and TRBJ1-2; 9 bases are a match to TRBD1. Germline CDR1 reads SEHNR; CDR2 reads FQNEAQ (reference sequence). The CDR3 contains 16 residues. Trimming took 5 bases from V and 1 from J; bases not matched to a gene: 8. Written as DNA, the CDR3 is TGTGCCAGCAGCGTACCATGGACAGGGGTTAACTATGGCTACACCTTC. Translated: CASSVPWTGVNYGYTF.

This clonotype was detected only a few times. An end of the junction does not agree with germline; a read error may underlie this. CDR3 region: CASSLGWDEDEQYF. CDR3 in DNA: TGTGCTAGCAGCTTAGGATGGGATGAGGACGAGCAGTACTTC. The chain couples TRBV7-7 to TRBJ2-7, with D hard to call. The CDR3 totals 14 residues. The germline gives CDR1 SSHAT, CDR2 FNYEAQ (reference sequence).

The V gene is TRBV4-1, the J gene TRBJ1-2; unclear D gene. The germline CDR1 and CDR2 sequences are MGHRA and YSYEKL. There are 16 residues in the CDR3. Deletions cut 0 bases from V and 0 bases from J, with 11 bases between. DNA for the CDR3: TGCGCCAGCAGCCAAGAGAGCGGGCGGACTAACTATGGCTACACCTTC. It specifies CASSQESGRTNYGYTF.